These T cell receptor beta chains were read from a single sample in a study of T cells after yellow fever vaccination. TCRdb re-called the 5' RACE reads through MiXCR, storing one row per CDR3 protein. The table shows about 340,000 distinct CDR3 sequences, with around 12% occurring only once. Source: CD4+ T cells sorted from PBMCs, taken 15 days after the yellow fever booster vaccination. The source of these receptors is a man aged 18 to 29 who received the YFV17D yellow fever vaccine. Each CDR3 is given with its conserved first and last residue. D genes are given only for firm matches. A clone size is listed for some rows: how often the clone was seen (once, few, many), or a class if it is expanded.

D gene: TRBD1; clone size: -; J gene: TRBJ2-1; V gene: TRBV6-5; CDR3 DNA: TGTGCCAGCAGTCGCGAGGGGGCCACCTACAATGAGCAGTTCTTC; CDR3 protein: CASSREGATYNEQFF
D gene: -; clone size: few; J gene: TRBJ1-1; V gene: TRBV12-3/TRBV12-4; CDR3 DNA: TGTGCCAGCAGCCCGACACATTACACTGAAGCTTTCTTT; CDR3 protein: CASSPTHYTEAFF
D gene: -; clone size: -; J gene: TRBJ1-5; V gene: TRBV18; CDR3 DNA: TGTGCCAGCTCTTTGGACGGCAGGTCACCCCAGCATTTT; CDR3 protein: CASSLDGRSPQHF
D gene: -; clone size: many; J gene: TRBJ2-3; V gene: TRBV20-1; CDR3 DNA: TGCAGTGCTAGAGGTGTAAGGGCCACAGATACGCAGTATTTT; CDR3 protein: CSARGVRATDTQYF
D gene: -; clone size: few; J gene: TRBJ1-3; V gene: TRBV5-5; CDR3 DNA: TGTGCCAGCAGCTTGCAGGTTGACACCATATATTTT; CDR3 protein: CASSLQVDTIYF
D gene: -; clone size: few; J gene: TRBJ1-6; V gene: TRBV2; CDR3 DNA: TGTGCCAGCAGGGACGGCCTGACGAGCTCCTATAATTCACCCCTCCACTTT; CDR3 protein: CASRDGLTSSYNSPLHF
D gene: -; clone size: -; J gene: TRBJ1-3; V gene: TRBV3-1; CDR3 DNA: TGTGCCAGCAGCCACGGGTCGGGGGCGCCAGGAAACACCATATATTTT; CDR3 protein: CASSHGSGAPGNTIYF
D gene: -; clone size: few; J gene: TRBJ2-5; V gene: TRBV20-1; CDR3 DNA: TGCAGTGCAGTTTTGGCCGGTGTGGAGACCCAGTACTTC; CDR3 protein: CSAVLAGVETQYF
D gene: TRBD1; clone size: many; J gene: TRBJ1-2; V gene: TRBV7-3; CDR3 DNA: TGTGCCAGCAGCCCCGGACAGGGATATAACTATGGCTACACCTTC; CDR3 protein: CASSPGQGYNYGYTF
D gene: -; clone size: few; J gene: TRBJ2-1; V gene: TRBV6-6; CDR3 DNA: TGTGCCAGCAGCCTAGACAGGCTTTCGCCGGAGCAGTTCTTC; CDR3 protein: CASSLDRLSPEQFF
D gene: -; clone size: -; J gene: TRBJ2-4; V gene: TRBV24-1; CDR3 DNA: TGTGCCACCAGTGCCCCAGGGAGTAACATTCAGTACTTC; CDR3 protein: CATSAPGSNIQYF
D gene: -; clone size: -; J gene: TRBJ2-3; V gene: TRBV28; CDR3 DNA: TGTGCCAGCAGTTTATTACTTTCGAGGGAAGATACGCAGTATTTT; CDR3 protein: CASSLLLSREDTQYF
D gene: -; clone size: few; J gene: TRBJ1-1; V gene: TRBV4-1; CDR3 DNA: TGCGCCAGCAGCCAAGATTTAACAGGGAGCGTCAGGAACACTGAAGCTTTCTTT; CDR3 protein: CASSQDLTGSVRNTEAFF
D gene: -; clone size: -; J gene: TRBJ2-1; V gene: TRBV6-6; CDR3 DNA: TGTGCCACCGCCCCAGGGAGCTCCTACAATGAGCAGTTCTTC; CDR3 protein: CATAPGSSYNEQFF
D gene: TRBD1; clone size: -; J gene: TRBJ1-4; V gene: TRBV7-2; CDR3 DNA: TGTGCCAGCAGCTTTAGGACAGGGGAAGAAAAACTGTTTTTT; CDR3 protein: CASSFRTGEEKLFF
D gene: -; clone size: -; J gene: TRBJ2-5; V gene: TRBV20-1; CDR3 DNA: TGCAGTGCTAGAGATCCGGGAGCGGCAGAGACCCAGTACTTC; CDR3 protein: CSARDPGAAETQYF
D gene: -; clone size: few; J gene: TRBJ2-4; V gene: TRBV5-1; CDR3 DNA: TGCGCCAGCAGCTTGCCGGGAGAAACCAAAAACATTCAGTACTTC; CDR3 protein: CASSLPGETKNIQYF
D gene: TRBD1; clone size: -; J gene: TRBJ1-2; V gene: TRBV4-3; CDR3 DNA: TGCGCCAGCAGCCAAGATGGCCCGGACAGGGTTCAAGACTCCGAGGGCTACACCTTC; CDR3 protein: CASSQDGPDRVQDSEGYTF
D gene: TRBD2; clone size: few; J gene: TRBJ2-2; V gene: TRBV20-1; CDR3 DNA: TGCAGTGCTAGAGACCCGTCAGCGGGGGGCACCGGGGAGCTGTTTTTT; CDR3 protein: CSARDPSAGGTGELFF
D gene: TRBD1; clone size: -; J gene: TRBJ2-7; V gene: TRBV7-9; CDR3 DNA: TGTGCCAGCAGCACGGACAGGGCGCAGTACTTC; CDR3 protein: CASSTDRAQYF
D gene: TRBD1; clone size: few; J gene: TRBJ2-2; V gene: TRBV28; CDR3 DNA: TGTGCCAGCAGTAAATTCCCGGGACAGTACACCGGGGAGCTGTTTTTT; CDR3 protein: CASSKFPGQYTGELFF
D gene: -; clone size: -; J gene: TRBJ1-5; V gene: TRBV6-1; CDR3 DNA: TGTGCCAGCAGGAAGGACAGAGAGGACAATCAGCCCCAGCATTTT; CDR3 protein: CASRKDREDNQPQHF
D gene: -; clone size: many; J gene: TRBJ2-3; V gene: TRBV10-3; CDR3 DNA: TGTGCCATCAGGCCGACCGACAGCACAGATACGCAGTATTTT; CDR3 protein: CAIRPTDSTDTQYF
D gene: TRBD1; clone size: few; J gene: TRBJ2-5; V gene: TRBV6-1; CDR3 DNA: TGTGCCAGCAGTTTAAATCAGGGGGACCAAGAGACCCAGTACTTC; CDR3 protein: CASSLNQGDQETQYF
D gene: TRBD1; clone size: few; J gene: TRBJ1-2; V gene: TRBV27; CDR3 DNA: TGTGCCAGCAGTCCTACTCGCGGGACAGGGGCCCGCTATGGCTACACCTTC; CDR3 protein: CASSPTRGTGARYGYTF
D gene: TRBD1; clone size: few; J gene: TRBJ1-1; V gene: TRBV2; CDR3 DNA: TGTGCCAGCAGTCGACAGGGATGGGCCTCCACTGAAGCTTTCTTT; CDR3 protein: CASSRQGWASTEAFF
D gene: -; clone size: many; J gene: TRBJ2-7; V gene: TRBV18; CDR3 DNA: TGTGCCAGTCGGAAGGGACCTTCCTACGAGCAGTACTTC; CDR3 protein: CASRKGPSYEQYF
D gene: TRBD1; clone size: -; J gene: TRBJ1-5; V gene: TRBV6-2/TRBV6-3; CDR3 DNA: TGTGCCAGCAGGTACCGGGACAGGGACAATCAGCCCCAGCATTTT; CDR3 protein: CASRYRDRDNQPQHF
D gene: -; clone size: few; J gene: TRBJ1-3; V gene: TRBV12-3/TRBV12-4; CDR3 DNA: TGTGCCAGCAGTTCAGGACAGAGCTCTGGAAACACCATATATTTT; CDR3 protein: CASSSGQSSGNTIYF
D gene: TRBD2; clone size: many; J gene: TRBJ2-5; V gene: TRBV5-1; CDR3 DNA: TGTGCCAGCAGTTTGCGGGGGGCAGAGACCCAGTACTTC; CDR3 protein: CASSLRGAETQYF
D gene: -; clone size: -; J gene: TRBJ1-3; V gene: TRBV7-2; CDR3 DNA: TGTGCCAGCAGCTCCTGGTCAAACACCATATATTTT; CDR3 protein: CASSSWSNTIYF
D gene: -; clone size: few; J gene: TRBJ2-5; V gene: TRBV5-1; CDR3 DNA: TGCGCCAGCAGCCCCCAATCCGGCGGGGAGACCCAGTACTTC; CDR3 protein: CASSPQSGGETQYF
D gene: TRBD1; clone size: few; J gene: TRBJ2-3; V gene: TRBV7-2; CDR3 DNA: TGTGCCACTCATACAGGGGGGCCTGGGGGCACAGATACGCAGTATTTT; CDR3 protein: CATHTGGPGGTDTQYF
D gene: -; clone size: -; J gene: TRBJ2-1; V gene: TRBV30; CDR3 DNA: TGTGCCTGGAGTGTAAAGGGGTCCCCTTACAATGAGCAGTTCTTC; CDR3 protein: CAWSVKGSPYNEQFF
D gene: -; clone size: -; J gene: TRBJ2-3; V gene: TRBV20-1; CDR3 DNA: TGCAGTGTCCATCTAGCCCGCACAGATACGCAGTATTTT; CDR3 protein: CSVHLARTDTQYF
D gene: TRBD2; clone size: many; J gene: TRBJ2-1; V gene: TRBV29-1; CDR3 DNA: TGCAGCGTTGATTACCAGCGGGGTCTCAATGAGCAGTTCTTC; CDR3 protein: CSVDYQRGLNEQFF
D gene: -; clone size: few; J gene: TRBJ1-1; V gene: TRBV7-2; CDR3 DNA: TGTGCCAGCAGCCCATTTACAGGGTCAGAAGCTTTCTTT; CDR3 protein: CASSPFTGSEAFF
D gene: TRBD1; clone size: -; J gene: TRBJ1-4; V gene: TRBV5-1; CDR3 DNA: TGCGCCAGCAGCTTGGAGGACAGGGTAATTGGAGCTAATGAAAAACTGTTTTTT; CDR3 protein: CASSLEDRVIGANEKLFF
D gene: -; clone size: few; J gene: TRBJ2-5; V gene: TRBV7-7; CDR3 DNA: TGTGCTAGCAGCTTAGCGTCCGTAAAAGAGACCCAGTACTTC; CDR3 protein: CASSLASVKETQYF